This T cell receptor (beta chain) was recovered during a study of PD-1 blockade in mismatch repair-deficient tumors. Background on the study: Patients had over ten mismatch repair-deficient cancer types and were previously treated and progressing. Study-wide results and caveats: After pembrolizumab, tumor-resident clones rose rapidly, then generally contracted before radiologic responses.

Germline loops: CDR1 LNHNV, CDR2 YYDKDF (reference sequence). The CDR3 loop spans 14 amino acids. The germline V and J ends were trimmed by 1 base and 5 bases, with 9 bases remaining between them. Points on this clone: Its specificity is unknown.

TCRdb's table, derived via immunoSEQ multiplex PCR, lists solely in-frame clones and lacks some. Seen here are roughly 130,000 clones, about nine tenths observed once, and the top ten hold over 9.5%. PCR or immunohistochemistry showed mismatch repair deficiency in every enrolled patient. The TCR-sequenced patients were three responders to pembrolizumab. The rearrangement links TRBV15 to TRBJ2-1; no clear D gene. This TCR was recovered from an adult with mismatch repair-deficient cancer. The sample consisted of peripheral blood, taken just under 74 weeks after starting pembrolizumab. The CDR3 protein is CATSRVPVNNEQFF. The DNA of the CDR3 is TGTGCCACCAGCAGAGTTCCAGTAAACAATGAGCAGTTCTTC.